These T cell receptor beta chains were read from a single sample in a study of Ad26.COV2.S vaccination and SARS-CoV-2 variants. Using immunoSEQ multiplex PCR, the repertoire was profiled, and TCRdb retains in-frame clones only, with some absent. This sample has 410,000 or so clones, with around 92% found just once. The specimen comprised peripheral blood, sampled in a trial of Ad26.COV2.S vaccine versus placebo. These receptors came from a person aged 18-60 years who received the Ad26.COV2.S COVID-19 vaccine or a placebo. The CDR3 runs from the conserved cysteine through the conserved F or W. Fields, in order: V gene, J gene, D gene, clone size, CDR3 DNA, CDR3 protein. The D gene is left open where the match is weak. For some rows the clone size is stated as once, few or many, or as a class when expanded; others skip it.

>TRBV30|TRBJ1-2|NA|NA
TGTGCCTGGAGTGAAGGAGGACTGAAAATCTATGGCTACACCTTC
CAWSEGGLKIYGYTF
>TRBV3-1/TRBV3-2|TRBJ2-7|TRBD1|once
TGTGCCAGCAGCCGCGTAGACAGGGGGCTCTACTCCTACGAGCAGTACTTC
CASSRVDRGLYSYEQYF
>TRBV19|TRBJ1-1|NA|NA
TGTGCCAGTAGTATAGATCTTGGCACTGAAGCTTTCTTT
CASSIDLGTEAFF
>TRBV15|TRBJ2-7|NA|few
TGTGCCACCAGTCCCGGACAGTACGAGCAGTACTTC
CATSPGQYEQYF
>TRBV7-9|TRBJ1-1|NA|NA
TGTGCCAGCAGCTGGGGACAGAACACTGAAGCTTTCTTT
CASSWGQNTEAFF
>TRBV18|TRBJ2-7|NA|NA
TGTGCCAGCTCGCCCGGGACGGGCGCCTACGAGCAGTACTTC
CASSPGTGAYEQYF
>TRBV19|TRBJ2-1|NA|NA
TGTGCCAGTAGTATAGGACCGGCCTCTTCCCCCTACAATGAGCAGTTCTTC
CASSIGPASSPYNEQFF
>TRBV10-1|TRBJ2-7|NA|once
TGCGCCAGCAGCGGTAACCCGGGTGGGGTCTACGAGCAGTACTTC
CASSGNPGGVYEQYF
>TRBV19|TRBJ1-2|NA|NA
TGTGCCAGTAGTATTTCTGGGACAAACTATGGCTACACCTTC
CASSISGTNYGYTF
>TRBV4-3|TRBJ1-2|NA|NA
TGCGCCAGCAGCCAAGAAGGGACCGGAGCCTATGGCTACACCTTC
CASSQEGTGAYGYTF
>TRBV18|TRBJ2-7|TRBD1|NA
TGTGCCAGCTCCCGACAGGGGGCGAAATACGAGCAGTACTTC
CASSRQGAKYEQYF
>TRBV3-1/TRBV3-2|TRBJ2-1|NA|NA
TGTGCCAGCAGCCAAGAGGAGGTAGGTAATGAGCAGTTCTTC
CASSQEEVGNEQFF
>TRBV2|TRBJ2-5|TRBD2|NA
TGTGCCAGCAGGAGGACTAGCGGGGGGGAAGAGACCCAGTACTTC
CASRRTSGGEETQYF
>TRBV28|TRBJ2-7|TRBD1|NA
TGTGCCAGCAAATCCCTACGCAGACAGGGAACCCACGAGCAGTACTTC
CASKSLRRQGTHEQYF
>TRBV7-9|TRBJ2-1|NA|NA
TGTGCCAGCAGCTTATCCAATGAGCAGTTCTTC
CASSLSNEQFF
>TRBV4-3|TRBJ2-7|NA|once
TGCGCCAGCAGCCAAGGGGCGGGCTACGAGCAGTACTTC
CASSQGAGYEQYF
>TRBV28|TRBJ2-7|NA|NA
TGTGCCAGCAATGAGGGGGGAAAGACCTACGAGCAGTACTTC
CASNEGGKTYEQYF
>TRBV2|TRBJ2-3|TRBD1|NA
TGTGCCAGCAGAGAGACAGGGTACACAGATACGCAGTATTTT
CASRETGYTDTQYF
>TRBV19|TRBJ2-3|NA|once
TGTGCCAGTACCGTTACAGCGGAAACTAGCACAGATACGCAGTATTTT
CASTVTAETSTDTQYF
>TRBV7-9|TRBJ1-2|NA|NA
TGTGCCAGCAGCCCAATTGACAGCTATGGCTACACCTTC
CASSPIDSYGYTF
>TRBV28|TRBJ2-7|TRBD1|once
TGTGCCAGCAGCCTAGTTGGGACAGGGGGTTATCAGCAGTACTTC
CASSLVGTGGYQQYF
>TRBV19|TRBJ1-3|NA|NA
TGTGCCAGTAGTATAACCCAGACGAACTCTGGAAACACCATATATTTT
CASSITQTNSGNTIYF
>TRBV6-1|TRBJ2-1|TRBD2|NA
TGTGCCAGCAGTGATATCCTAGCGGGTCAGACTTACAATGAGCAGTTCTTC
CASSDILAGQTYNEQFF
>TRBV2|TRBJ2-7|TRBD1|NA
TGTGCCAGCAGTAAGGGGGACAGCAAACTTATAGACCACGAGCAGTACTTC
CASSKGDSKLIDHEQYF
>TRBV5-4|TRBJ1-6|TRBD1|few
TGTGCCAGCAGCTGGGACAGGGGGTATAATTCACCCCTCCACTTT
CASSWDRGYNSPLHF
>TRBV27|TRBJ2-2|TRBD1|NA
TGTGCCAGCAGTTTCGACAGGGTGGGCACCGGGGAGCTGTTTTTT
CASSFDRVGTGELFF
>TRBV5-1|TRBJ2-5|TRBD2|NA
TGCGCCAGCAGCTTGGGGACTAGCTCTTCTACAGAGACCCAGTACTTC
CASSLGTSSSTETQYF
>TRBV7-2|TRBJ1-5|NA|NA
TGTGCCAGCAGCTTGGGGGGTTCTAGCAATCAGCCCCAGCATTTT
CASSLGGSSNQPQHF
>TRBV5-1|TRBJ2-3|NA|NA
TGCGCCAGCAGCCGGGGGGCCGGTGGAGCAGATACGCAGTATTTT
CASSRGAGGADTQYF
>TRBV10-1|TRBJ2-5|NA|NA
TGCGCCAGCAGTGAGTCGATAGGGGAAGAGACCCAGTACTTC
CASSESIGEETQYF
>TRBV5-4|TRBJ2-7|TRBD2|NA
TGTGCCAGCAGCCCGACCCCCAGCGGGGGATACGAGCAGTACTTC
CASSPTPSGGYEQYF